Each of the 14 T cell receptor beta chains below was sequenced from the same sample in a study of blood T cell repertoires in COVID-19. Clones were read by immunoSEQ multiplex PCR, and TCRdb kept only the in-frame ones, dropping some. The sample contains 220,000 or so clones, 85% to 90% of which appear only once. Sequencing used PBMCs or T cells enriched from blood (not recorded which). The receptors come from a woman under 30 in a cohort exposed to, infected with or recovered from COVID-19 (not recorded which).

This chain joins TRBV29-1 and TRBJ2-1; 9 bases match TRBD1. Per germline, CDR1 SQVTM and CDR2 ANQGSEA. CDR3 size: 13 residues. V shed 4 bases, J shed 5 bases, and the junction held 3 bases outside the gene matches. The CDR3 loop reads CSVAGTGNNEQFF. As DNA, the CDR3 is TGCAGCGTTGCCGGGACAGGGAACAATGAGCAGTTCTTC.

CDR3 coding DNA: TGCAGCGTTACCTCGGACACAGAAAAACTGTTTTTT. This translates into CSVTSDTEKLFF. The chain links TRBV29-1 to TRBJ1-4; the D gene is possibly TRBD1 (5 bases). V lost 5 bases to trimming and J lost 8 bases, with 12 bases between them. The CDR3 contains 12 residues. In germline, CDR1 is SQVTM, CDR2 ANQGSEA.

This clone was detected only once. The chain has TRBV5-4 and TRBJ2-2; TRBD1 aligns across 7 bases. Germline loops: CDR1 SGHNT, CDR2 YYREEE (reference sequence). V lost 4 bases, J lost 4 bases, and 10 bases stayed unmatched. CDR3 length: 16 residues. The CDR3 spells CASSPMTGSVTGELFF. CDR3 DNA sequence: TGTGCCAGCAGCCCAATGACAGGGTCCGTCACCGGGGAGCTGTTTTTT.

Concerning this clone itself: At the DNA level, this CDR3 is encoded by other sequences in the same sample as well. The J gene is TRBJ2-3, the V gene TRBV7-9, with 7 bases that match TRBD2. V gave up 3 bases and J gave up 4 bases; unmatched junction bases: 1. This CDR3 contains 13 residues. Germline CDR1 and CDR2: SEHNR and FQNEAQ (reference sequence). CDR3 nucleotide sequence: TGTGCCAGCAGCTTGGGAGGGGCAGATACGCAGTATTTT. It yields the protein CASSLGGADTQYF.

The chain's CDR3 is CASSPGRFSGNEKLFF. CDR3 coding DNA: TGCGCCAGCAGCCCTGGAAGGTTCTCGGGGAATGAAAAACTGTTTTTT. J is TRBJ1-4 and V is TRBV5-1, with D uncertain. V lost 4 bases and J 5 bases, leaving 18 bases between the germline ends. Per the germline V gene, CDR1 is SGHRS and CDR2 is YFSETQ. CDR3 length equals 16 residues.

This chain connects TRBV5-1 to TRBJ1-1; D unresolved. Trimming cost V 0 bases and J 0 bases, with 12 bases left between them. The CDR3 is 16 residues long. Germline loops: CDR1 SGHRS, CDR2 YFSETQ. The CDR3 DNA sequence: TGCGCCAGCAGCTTGGCAATCGGGAGAATGAACACTGAAGCTTTCTTT. Translating gives CASSLAIGRMNTEAFF.

The rearrangement uses TRBV30 and TRBJ1-1; D gene unclear. The CDR3 consists of 12 residues. Trimming pared 4 bases from V and 4 bases from J, leaving 10 bases between. Germline CDR1 and CDR2: GTSNPN and SVGIG (reference sequence). The CDR3 nucleotides are TGTGCCTGGAACCGCGGGAGCACTGAAGCTTTCTTT. It codes for CAWNRGSTEAFF. Drawing the rest from reference TRBV30 and TRBJ1-1, the complete variable domain is SQTIHQWPATLVQPVGSPLSLECTVEGTSNPNLYWYRQAAGRGLQLLFYSVGIGQISSEVPQNLSASRPQDRQFILSSKKLLLSDSGFYLCAWNRGSTEAFFGQGTRLTVV.

The chain couples TRBV6-5 to TRBJ2-7; 11 nucleotides match TRBD2. The V gene end was trimmed by 6 bases and the J gene end by 2 bases; junction bases not matched to a gene: 6. This CDR3 has 15 residues. The germline gives CDR1 MNHEY, CDR2 SVGAGI. DNA for the CDR3: TGTGCCAGCAGCCGCGGACTAGCGGGTCCCTACGAGCAGTACTTC. Translation gives CASSRGLAGPYEQYF.

CDR3 region: CASSLGGGVSPLHF. Here the CDR3 DNA reads TGTGCCAGCAGCTTGGGAGGGGGCGTTTCACCCCTCCACTTT. The chain carries TRBV5-5 and TRBJ1-6; 7 bases map to TRBD1. The CDR3 spans 14 residues. The trim removed 0 bases at V and 9 bases at J, leaving 3 bases unmatched. Germline V gene lookup returns CDR1 SGHKS and CDR2 YYEKEE (reference sequence).

The chain carries TRBV2 and TRBJ1-6; 8 bases agree with TRBD1. The CDR3 runs 13 residues. Unmatched junction bases numbered 6, after V lost 7 bases and J lost 10 bases. Germline V gene data show CDR1 as SNHLY and CDR2 as FYNNEI. The CDR3 loop is CASNPGQESPLHF. In DNA form, the CDR3 reads TGTGCCAGCAATCCGGGACAGGAGTCACCCCTCCACTTT.

The chain has TRBV28 and TRBJ1-2; D is unclear. This CDR3 comprises 12 residues. Germline loops: CDR1 MDHEN, CDR2 SYDVKM. V gave up 8 bases and J gave up 5 bases, with 12 bases separating them. The CDR3 DNA reads as TGTGCCAGCCGCGGACTGAGTTATGGCTACACCTTC. Its protein product is CASRGLSYGYTF.

The J gene is TRBJ1-3, the V gene TRBV28; TRBD1 matches at 7 bases. CDR3 size: 18 residues. The V gene end was trimmed by 1 base and the J gene end by 6 bases; junction bases not matched to a gene: 15. Germline CDR1 is MDHEN and CDR2 is SYDVKM. CDR3 sequence: CASSLSYIGGQGENTIYF. CDR3 DNA: TGTGCCAGCAGTTTATCGTATATCGGTGGGCAGGGGGAAAACACCATATATTTT. The full variable domain, its missing parts supplied by reference TRBV28 and TRBJ1-3, is DVKVTQSSRYLVKRTGEKVFLECVQDMDHENMFWYRQDPGLGLRLIYFSYDVKMKEKGDIPEGYSVSREKKERFSLILESASTNQTSMYLCASSLSYIGGQGENTIYFGEGSWLTVV.

The gene calls are TRBV7-8 and TRBJ2-1, with 7 nucleotides matching TRBD1. V trimming: 1 base; J trimming: 6 bases; junction bases outside the gene matches: 9. This CDR3 is 16 amino acids long. Germline CDR1 is SGHVS and CDR2 is FQNEAQ. The CDR3 protein is CASSLGDRVFPNEQFF. Written as DNA, the CDR3 is TGTGCCAGCAGCTTAGGAGACAGGGTATTCCCCAATGAGCAGTTCTTC. The full variable domain, rest sourced from reference TRBV7-8 and TRBJ2-1, is GAGVSQSPRYKVAKRGQDVALRCDPISGHVSLFWYQQALGQGPEFLTYFQNEAQLDKSGLPSDRFFAERPEGSVSTLKIQRTQQEDSAVYLCASSLGDRVFPNEQFFGPGTRLTVL.

The genes are TRBV27 and TRBJ1-4; D ambiguous. Germline values: CDR1 MNHEY, CDR2 SMNVEV (reference sequence). Deletions cut 8 bases from V and 5 bases from J, with 12 bases between. This CDR3 is 13 amino acids long. The CDR3 DNA reads as TGTGCCAGCGGAGGACCGATCAATGAAAAACTGTTTTTT. This sequence encodes CASGGPINEKLFF.